This is a list of T cell receptor beta chains from one sample in a study of vaccination and CD4 T cells after COVID-19. Via MiXCR, TCRdb re-called the PCR reads, giving one row per CDR3 protein. This table has around 20,000 distinct CDR3 sequences, just over 60% appearing once. Specimen: CD4+ T cells from blood, collected after SARS-CoV-2 vaccination. The origin of the receptors is a human donor who had recovered from COVID-19. CDR3s include the opening cysteine and the closing phenylalanine or tryptophan. The D gene is left open where the match is weak. Only part of the rows carry a size: once, few, many, or a class if the clone is expanded.

j_call v_call clone_size d_call cdr3_nt cdr3_aa
TRBJ2-7 TRBV28 . . TGTGCCAGCAGTCCGGCCCGGGGGCTTCCCCCCTACGAGCAGTACTTC CASSPARGLPPYEQYF
TRBJ1-1 TRBV6-2/TRBV6-3 . . TGTGCCAGCAGTGATCCCGGACAGGAAGCTTTCTTT CASSDPGQEAFF
TRBJ1-6 TRBV20-1 few . TGCAGTGCTCTGACTCAATATAATTCACCCCTCCACTTT CSALTQYNSPLHF
TRBJ2-3 TRBV21-1 . . TGTGCCAGCAGCAGTTCCCATAGCCTTCAAGGACTAGCGGAAGGCACAGATACGCAGTATTTT CASSSSHSLQGLAEGTDTQYF
TRBJ1-5 TRBV2 few TRBD1 TGTGCCAGCGACAGGGGCGGTCAGCCCCAGCATTTT CASDRGGQPQHF
TRBJ2-1 TRBV27 . TRBD1 TGTGCCAGCAGTCCGGGACAGGGGTACAATGAGCAGTTCTTC CASSPGQGYNEQFF
TRBJ1-2 TRBV14 . TRBD1 TGTGCCAGCGGACAGGATCCTAACTATGGCTACACCTTC CASGQDPNYGYTF
TRBJ2-5 TRBV10-3 . . TGTGCCATCAGTGAGGGGGCGGGGTCGGAGACCCAGTACTTC CAISEGAGSETQYF
TRBJ2-7 TRBV6-1 few . TGTGCCAGCAGGCCGGACAGCAGCTCCTACGAGCAGTACTTC CASRPDSSSYEQYF
TRBJ1-2 TRBV2 . . TGTGCCAGCAGTCGACAATCTAACTATGGCTACACCTTC CASSRQSNYGYTF
TRBJ2-1 TRBV7-3 . . TGTGCCAGCAGCTTAAATACGGGAGCCTACAATGAGCAGTTCTTC CASSLNTGAYNEQFF
TRBJ2-3 TRBV28 . TRBD1 TGTGCCAGCAGTTTACGGGGACAGGCCGCCACAGATACGCAGTATTTT CASSLRGQAATDTQYF
TRBJ1-2 TRBV2 . . TGTGCCAGCACCCGACCTAGGGACGGCTATGGCTACACCTTC CASTRPRDGYGYTF
TRBJ2-1 TRBV2 once . TGTGCCAGCAGTGAAGCTCGTGGGGGCTTGGGCCACTTC CASSEARGGLGHF
TRBJ2-2 TRBV28 . . TGTGCCAGCAGTCCACCGGAGGGGGGCGGGGAGCTGTTTTTT CASSPPEGGGELFF
TRBJ2-2 TRBV15 medium-sized TRBD2 TGTGCCACCAGCAGTCTAGCGGGAGCTCGGACCGGGGAGCTGTTTTTT CATSSLAGARTGELFF
TRBJ2-7 TRBV6-1 . . TGTGCCAGCAGACCGACTAGACTCTACGAGCAGTACTTC CASRPTRLYEQYF
TRBJ2-1 TRBV24-1 . TRBD2 TGTGCCACCAGTGATACAGCGGGGAGCAGCTCCTACAATGAGCAGTTCTTC CATSDTAGSSSYNEQFF
TRBJ2-4 TRBV6-1 . TRBD2 TGTGCCAGCAGTACGGGGGGGCTAGCCAAAAACATTCAGTACTTC CASSTGGLAKNIQYF
TRBJ1-6 TRBV30 few TRBD1 TGTGCCTGGAGACTAGGACAGGACGATAATTCACCCCTCCACTTT CAWRLGQDDNSPLHF
TRBJ2-1 TRBV7-6 . TRBD2 TGTGCCAGCAGCTCTAGCGGGAGGGCCCTCGGCAATGAGCAGTTCTTC CASSSSGRALGNEQFF
TRBJ1-5 TRBV20-1 . . TGCAGTGCTATCTTTCAGGGGAATCAGCCCCAGCATTTT CSAIFQGNQPQHF
TRBJ1-2 TRBV30 . . TGTGCCTGGAGTAGGGACCGTAGCTATGGCTACACCTTC CAWSRDRSYGYTF
TRBJ1-6 TRBV28 . . TGTGCCAGCAGTTTAATCGGCGACTCCTATAATTCACCCCTCCACTTT CASSLIGDSYNSPLHF
TRBJ2-5 TRBV5-3 . TRBD2 TGTGCCAGAAGCTTGGCGCTAGCGGGAGGTCGAGAGACCCAGTACTTC CARSLALAGGRETQYF
TRBJ1-1 TRBV18 . . TGTGCCAGCTCACCGGACATAAACACTGAAGCTTTCTTT CASSPDINTEAFF
TRBJ2-5 TRBV18 . . TGTGCCAGCTCACCGCAGGGCCTTGGGGAGACCCAGTACTTC CASSPQGLGETQYF
TRBJ1-1 TRBV6-1 few . TGTGCAAGCGGCAGGGAAGCTTTCTTT CASGREAFF
TRBJ2-2 TRBV10-3 few . TGTGCCATCAGTGAGTCACCAGGGTCCGTCTACGGGGAGCTGTTTTTT CAISESPGSVYGELFF
TRBJ2-7 TRBV10-3 . TRBD1 TGTGCCATCAGTGAACGGGGACAGGGGAACTACGAGCAGTACTTC CAISERGQGNYEQYF
TRBJ1-1 TRBV20-1 . TRBD1 TGCAGTGCTAAGCCCGGGACAGAGCTGAACACTGAAGCTTTCTTT CSAKPGTELNTEAFF
TRBJ1-2 TRBV28 once . TGTGCCAGCATCAGGGGCTCGAACTATGGCTACACCTTC CASIRGSNYGYTF
TRBJ2-7 TRBV4-1 few . TGCGCCAGCAGCCGGGCCAGGGGAGCCGAGCAGTACTTC CASSRARGAEQYF
TRBJ1-2 TRBV27 few TRBD1 TGTGCCAGCAGAGGACAGGGGGCTAGGTATGGCTACACCTTC CASRGQGARYGYTF
TRBJ2-3 TRBV4-1 . . TGCGCCAGCAGCCACCCGTTGGATACGCAGTATTTT CASSHPLDTQYF
TRBJ2-5 TRBV11-2 . . TGTGCCAGCAGCTTAGAACAAGAGACCCAGTACTTC CASSLEQETQYF
TRBJ2-5 TRBV4-1 . TRBD1 TGCGCCAGCAGCAACCGCAGGGGGTTTGGTCAAGAGACCCAGTACTTC CASSNRRGFGQETQYF
TRBJ2-5 TRBV20-1 few TRBD2 TGCAGTGCTTCAACGGGACTAGCGGGAAGAGAGACCCAGTACTTC CSASTGLAGRETQYF
TRBJ1-2 TRBV20-1 . . TGCAGTGCAAGGCCCTTAGGGAGGGGTGGCTACACCTTC CSARPLGRGGYTF
TRBJ1-1 TRBV6-1 few . TGTGCCAGCAGTGAACAGGTACCGATTGAAGCTTTCTTT CASSEQVPIEAFF
TRBJ2-7 TRBV12-3/TRBV12-4 . . TGTGCCAGCAGTTTGCGGGAATCGGCCTACGAGCAGTACTTC CASSLRESAYEQYF
TRBJ2-1 TRBV7-9 . TRBD2 TGTGCCAGCAGCGTTAGCGGGAGAGCCTACAATGAGCAGTTCTTC CASSVSGRAYNEQFF
TRBJ2-1 TRBV7-9 . . TGTGCCAGCAGCTTCAGACGCGACTTACAGGGATCGCTAACGAAGGGGCAGTTCTTC CASSFRRDLQGSLTKGQFF
TRBJ2-7 TRBV6-1 . TRBD2 TGTGCCAGCAGTGAAGCCCATACCTTAGCGGGAGGCTACGAGCAGTACTTC CASSEAHTLAGGYEQYF
TRBJ1-6 TRBV28 few . TGTGCCAGCAGTCTTTCTGGACAAGGGGCGCTAAGGGATTCACCCCTCCACTTT CASSLSGQGALRDSPLHF
TRBJ1-3 TRBV7-2 . . TGTGCCAGCAGCCCTAGTTCAGGATTCTCTTCCTCTGGAAACACCATATATTTT CASSPSSGFSSSGNTIYF